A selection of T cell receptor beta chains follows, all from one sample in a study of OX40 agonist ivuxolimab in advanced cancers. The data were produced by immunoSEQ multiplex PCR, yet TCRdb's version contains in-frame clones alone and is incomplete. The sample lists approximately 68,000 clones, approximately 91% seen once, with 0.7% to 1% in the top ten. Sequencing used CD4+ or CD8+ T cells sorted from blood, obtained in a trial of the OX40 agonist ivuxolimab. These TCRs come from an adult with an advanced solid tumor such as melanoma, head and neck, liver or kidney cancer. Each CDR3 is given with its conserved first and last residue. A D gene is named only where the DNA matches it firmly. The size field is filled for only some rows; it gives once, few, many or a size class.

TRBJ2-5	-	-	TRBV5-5	TGTGCCAGCAGCTTAAGGGTGGGGTACTTGGAGACCCAGTACTTC	CASSLRVGYLETQYF
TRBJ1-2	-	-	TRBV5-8	TGTGCCAGCAGCTCCGGGACAATGAACTATGGCTACACCTTC	CASSSGTMNYGYTF
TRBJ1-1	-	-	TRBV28	TGTGCCAGCAGTTTCCCGAGACAGATTGAAGCTTTCTTT	CASSFPRQIEAFF
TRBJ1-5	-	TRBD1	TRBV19	TGTGCCAGTAGGCCTTATGACAGGGGAGATAGCAATCAGCCCCAGCATTTT	CASRPYDRGDSNQPQHF
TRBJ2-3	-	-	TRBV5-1	TGCGCCAGCAGCCCAGGCGGGACAGCCAGCACAGATACGCAGTATTTT	CASSPGGTASTDTQYF
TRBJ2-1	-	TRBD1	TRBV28	TGTGCCAGCAACCCGCGGGACAGGGGCGACCAGTTCTTC	CASNPRDRGDQFF
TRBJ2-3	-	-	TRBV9	TGTGCCAGCAGCGTAGAGCCCGATATTCGCACAGATACGCAGTATTTT	CASSVEPDIRTDTQYF
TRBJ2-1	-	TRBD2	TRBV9	TGTGCCAGCAGCGTACGGGGGGGAATTTACAATGAGCAGTTCTTC	CASSVRGGIYNEQFF
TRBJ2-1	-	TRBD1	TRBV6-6	TGTGCCAGCAGCCGACAGGGGAGCACCTACAATGAGCAGTTCTTC	CASSRQGSTYNEQFF
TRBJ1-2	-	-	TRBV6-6	TGTGCCAGCACCCCGCCGGGGGGCACCTATGGCTACACCTTC	CASTPPGGTYGYTF
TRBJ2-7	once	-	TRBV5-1	TGCGCCAGCAGCTTGAGGGCAGGCGACCAATTCTACGAGCAGTACTTC	CASSLRAGDQFYEQYF
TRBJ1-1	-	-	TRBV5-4	TGTGCCAGCAAGGCTGGGGGGGGCACTGAAGCTTTCTTT	CASKAGGGTEAFF
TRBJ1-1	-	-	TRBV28	TGTGCCAGCAGTTTAGTCCTCTTGAAAACTGAAGCTTTCTTT	CASSLVLLKTEAFF
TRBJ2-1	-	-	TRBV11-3	TGTGCCAGCAGCCCCCCCCGGGGAGGTGAGCAGTTCTTC	CASSPPRGGEQFF
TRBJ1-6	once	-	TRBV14	TGTGCCAGCAGCCGGTCCACGAATTCACCCCTCCACTTT	CASSRSTNSPLHF
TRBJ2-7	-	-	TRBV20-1	TGCAGTGCTTATGGCTCCTACGAGCAGTACTTC	CSAYGSYEQYF
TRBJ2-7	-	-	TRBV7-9	TGTGCCAGCAGCCCCAGGTCCTACGAGCAGTACTTC	CASSPRSYEQYF
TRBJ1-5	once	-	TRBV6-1	TGTGCCAGCAGTGAAGACGGCCAGGGAAATCGTCAGCCCCAGCATTTT	CASSEDGQGNRQPQHF
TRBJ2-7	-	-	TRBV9	TGTGCCAGCAGCGTAGAGGCCGGCCCGCCAGACGAGCAGTACTTC	CASSVEAGPPDEQYF
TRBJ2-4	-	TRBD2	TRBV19	TGTGCCAGTAGCCTAGAGGGACTAGCGTCAGGGAACATTCAGTACTTC	CASSLEGLASGNIQYF
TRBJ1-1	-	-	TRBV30	TGTGCCTGGAGTGTACCCTACAGGGTCCCTGAAGCTTTCTTT	CAWSVPYRVPEAFF
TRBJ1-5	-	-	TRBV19	TGTGCCAGTAGTGGGGCAGGCGGCAGTCAGCCCCAGCATTTT	CASSGAGGSQPQHF
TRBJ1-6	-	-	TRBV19	TGTGCCAGTAGTATCGGGTTTGGTAATTCACCCCTCCACTTT	CASSIGFGNSPLHF
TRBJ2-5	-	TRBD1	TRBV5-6	TGTGCCAGCAGCTGGGAGCAGGGGGCCCGGGAGACCCAGTACTTC	CASSWEQGARETQYF
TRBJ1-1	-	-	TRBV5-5	TGTGCCAGCAGCTTGGTTCATTGGAACACTGAAGCTTTCTTT	CASSLVHWNTEAFF
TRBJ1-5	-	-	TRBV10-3	TGTGCCATCAGCAGAACAGATAGCAATCAGCCCCAGCATTTT	CAISRTDSNQPQHF
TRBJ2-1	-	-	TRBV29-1	TGCAGCGGGGGAACAGGGAGGTACAATGAGCAGTTCTTC	CSGGTGRYNEQFF
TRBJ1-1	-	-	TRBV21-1	TGTGCCAGCAGCAAAGCTACCGGGACAGGTAAGGCTGAAGCTTTCTTT	CASSKATGTGKAEAFF
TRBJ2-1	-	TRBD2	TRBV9	TGTGCCAGCAGCGACCTAGCGGGGGGGCGGGCCGGGCAGTTCTTC	CASSDLAGGRAGQFF
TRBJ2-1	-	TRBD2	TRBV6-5	TGTGCCACCGCACTAGCGATGGGGTACAATGAGCAGTTCTTC	CATALAMGYNEQFF
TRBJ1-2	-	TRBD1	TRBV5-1	TGCGCCAGCAGAGGGACAGGGGACTATGGCTACACCTTC	CASRGTGDYGYTF
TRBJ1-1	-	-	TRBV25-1	TGTGCCAGCAGTGAGCCTTCTACAGGGAACACTGAAGCTTTCTTT	CASSEPSTGNTEAFF
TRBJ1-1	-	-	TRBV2	TGTGCCAGCAGTGAAGCAGGGAACACTGAAGCTTTCTTT	CASSEAGNTEAFF
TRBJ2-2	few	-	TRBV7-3	TGTGCCAGCAGCCCCTTGGTGGCTCCGAACACCGGGGAGCTGTTTTTT	CASSPLVAPNTGELFF
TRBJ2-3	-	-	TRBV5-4	TGTGCCAGCAGCTTGGGCTACTCAGATACGCAGTATTTT	CASSLGYSDTQYF